The T cell receptor beta chain described here comes from a study of tumor-infiltrating lymphocytes in primary liver carcinoma. The input was around 500 ng total RNA; TCR beta cDNA was made from it with a constant-region primer. Researchers made the TCR beta libraries by running three nested multiplex PCR rounds with slightly modified ARM-PCR. For 10 cycles apiece, the opening two PCR rounds ran with TRBV1-TRBV30 forward primers and a C-beta reverse primer. Each CDR3 protein is one row after TCRdb ran MiXCR on the multiplex PCR reads. The sample carries around 40,000 distinct CDR3 sequences, about three quarters recorded once. A note on this clonotype: The missing conserved phenylalanine or tryptophan at the end of this CDR3 makes a read error likely.

The germline gives CDR1 SGHVS, CDR2 FQNEAQ. There are 13 residues in the CDR3. Starting material for RNA and DNA co-extraction consisted of about 17-31 mg of unsorted bulk tissue. Five separate regions per tumor were sampled. The receptor's source is a man aged 40-50 years with primary liver carcinoma and hepatitis B virus infection. The genes are TRBV7-8 and TRBJ2-5; the D is unclear. The sequenced sample consisted of liver tumor tissue from sampling region 2. Subset in this sample: tumor region T2, inferior pole. The CDR3 here is CASSLVVQETQYL. The DNA of the CDR3 is TGCGCCAGCAGCTTAGTGGTACAAGAGACCCAGTACCTC.